One sample yielded the 14 T cell receptor beta chains listed below, sequenced in a study of shared clonotypes between healthy human individuals. The table came from immunoSEQ multiplex PCR; TCRdb's copy has only in-frame clones and leaves some out. Of around 510,000 clones in the sample, more than 95% were seen once. Input material: naive CD4+ T cells sorted from blood. The subset: CD45RA+ positively selected. The receptors derive from a woman under 40 in good health.

The J gene is TRBJ2-3, the V gene TRBV9; 7 bases are shared with TRBD2. This CDR3 comprises 15 residues. The V gene end was trimmed by 3 bases and the J gene end by 0 bases; junction bases not matched to a gene: 4. Looked up from germline, CDR1 is SGDLS and CDR2 is YYNGEE. In DNA form, the CDR3 reads TGTGCCAGCAGCGCCACTAGCGAGAGCACAGATACGCAGTATTTT. Translated: CASSATSESTDTQYF.

The rearrangement joins TRBV15 to TRBJ1-1, with D unresolved. The CDR3 has 11 amino acids. Germline V gene lookup returns CDR1 LNHNV and CDR2 YYDKDF (reference sequence). The ends were cut back, 3 bases at V and 1 base at J, with 0 bases in the middle. For the CDR3, the DNA is TGTGCCACCAGCAGGAACACTGAAGCTTTCTTT. This sequence encodes CATSRNTEAFF.

V usage is TRBV5-1 and J usage is TRBJ2-3; 8 bases map to TRBD2. Trimming took 10 bases from V and 3 from J; bases not matched to a gene: 16. The germline V gene has CDR1 SGHRS and CDR2 YFSETQ. CDR3 size: 16 residues. The CDR3 DNA sequence: TGCGCCTCCTCTCTCAGGGCGGGACTAGTAACAGATACGCAGTATTTT. Amino acids: CASSLRAGLVTDTQYF.

V gene TRBV28 combines with J gene TRBJ2-7; D not resolved. CDR1 and CDR2 from the germline V gene are MDHEN and SYDVKM. The CDR3 contains 12 residues. With 4 bases removed from V and 4 bases from J, the gap between germline ends came to 8 bases. The CDR3 protein is CASSWRDYEQYF. In DNA form, the CDR3 reads TGTGCCAGCAGTTGGAGAGATTACGAGCAGTACTTC. Looking up the rest from reference TRBV28 and TRBJ2-7 gives the full variable domain: DVKVTQSSRYLVKRTGEKVFLECVQDMDHENMFWYRQDPGLGLRLIYFSYDVKMKEKGDIPEGYSVSREKKERFSLILESASTNQTSMYLCASSWRDYEQYFGPGTRLTVT.

This sequence joins TRBV5-1 and TRBJ2-3; no firm D call. The CDR3 covers 14 residues. V was trimmed by 1 base and J by 1 base, leaving 7 bases between them. CDR1 and CDR2 from the germline V gene are SGHRS and YFSETQ. CDR3 sequence (DNA): TGCGCCAGCAGCTTGTCCTCTGGCACAGATACGCAGTATTTT. Its translation is CASSLSSGTDTQYF.

The genes are TRBV27 and TRBJ1-5, with 7 bases fitting TRBD1. Germline trimming cut 0 bases from V and 0 bases from J; bases unmatched to any gene: 8. Per the germline V gene, CDR1 is MNHEY and CDR2 is SMNVEV (reference sequence). The CDR3 consists of 18 residues. The CDR3 spells CASSLSNQGVFSNQPQHF. The CDR3 DNA is TGTGCCAGCAGTTTATCGAACCAGGGGGTCTTTAGCAATCAGCCCCAGCATTTT.

This chain joins TRBV14 and TRBJ2-1; 14 nucleotides align to TRBD2. Germline CDR1 and CDR2: SGHDN and FVKESK. This CDR3 has 15 residues. V lost 5 bases, J lost 6 bases, and 3 bases stayed unmatched. CDR3 region: CASSTGTSGGNEQFF. In nucleotides, the CDR3 is TGTGCCAGCAGCACTGGGACTAGCGGGGGCAATGAGCAGTTCTTC.

The chain links TRBV7-9 to TRBJ2-7, with D possibly TRBD1 on 5 matching bases. The CDR3 sequence is 16 residues long. Germline loops: CDR1 SEHNR, CDR2 FQNEAQ (reference sequence). The V and J ends lost 4 bases and 0 bases respectively, with 16 bases between them. The CDR3 DNA sequence: TGTGCCAGCAGCTCCCGAAAATTGACAGACTCCTACGAGCAGTACTTC. Residues: CASSSRKLTDSYEQYF.

The chain joins TRBV21-1 to TRBJ2-6; TRBD2, the table's D call, lacks a check against the DNA. TRBV21-1 represents a pseudogene. The CDR3 covers 16 residues. CDR3 DNA: TGTGCCAGCAGCAAAGAATTGGCCGGGGATGTAGACGTCCTGACTTTC. Translating it yields CASSKELAGDVDVLTF.

This clone appeared once. Here the CDR3 reads CASSMDSGVANEKLFF. CDR3 in DNA: TGTGCCAGTAGTATGGACTCAGGGGTAGCTAATGAAAAACTGTTTTTT. The chain is built from TRBV19 and TRBJ1-4, with TRBD1 as a possible D gene (6 bases). The CDR3 runs to 16 residues. Trimming removed 3 bases from V and 3 bases from J, with 14 bases in between. Germline V gene data show CDR1 as LNHDA and CDR2 as SQIVND (reference sequence).

A single count supports this clone. J is TRBJ1-2 and V is TRBV18; 8 bases fit TRBD1. CDR3 size: 13 residues. The V and J ends lost 5 bases and 7 bases, in that order; junction bases with no gene match: 6. Per germline, CDR1 KGHSH and CDR2 LQKENI. DNA for the CDR3: TGTGCCAGCTCAGATCAGGGGGCTGGTGGCTACACCTTC. Its translation: CASSDQGAGGYTF.

The J gene is TRBJ2-3, the V gene TRBV30, with 7 bases that match TRBD2. V trimming: 3 bases; J trimming: 1 base; junction bases outside the gene matches: 10. Germline V gene sequence: CDR1 GTSNPN, CDR2 SVGIG (reference sequence). The CDR3 is 16 amino acids. CDR3 loop: CAWSHQSGIGTDTQYF. CDR3 bases: TGTGCCTGGAGCCATCAAAGCGGGATCGGCACAGATACGCAGTATTTT.

This clone was recorded a few times. The chain couples TRBV19 to TRBJ2-2; D ambiguous. The V end lost 5 bases, the J end lost 3 bases, and 10 bases lay between the germline ends. The CDR3 is made up of 14 amino acids. Germline CDR1 reads LNHDA; CDR2 reads SQIVND (reference sequence). CDR3 sequence (DNA): TGTGCCAGTAGTTTTGGGCCGGACACCGGGGAGCTGTTTTTT. It encodes CASSFGPDTGELFF.

This clone occurred once. The chain links TRBV7-9 to TRBJ1-5; D may be TRBD1 (5 bases). V lost 7 bases and J 5 bases, leaving 18 bases between the germline ends. Germline CDR1 reads SEHNR; CDR2 reads FQNEAQ (reference sequence). The CDR3 runs to 15 residues. CDR3 amino acids: CASINRREGYQPQHF. DNA for the CDR3: TGTGCCAGCATCAACAGGAGGGAAGGGTATCAGCCCCAGCATTTT.